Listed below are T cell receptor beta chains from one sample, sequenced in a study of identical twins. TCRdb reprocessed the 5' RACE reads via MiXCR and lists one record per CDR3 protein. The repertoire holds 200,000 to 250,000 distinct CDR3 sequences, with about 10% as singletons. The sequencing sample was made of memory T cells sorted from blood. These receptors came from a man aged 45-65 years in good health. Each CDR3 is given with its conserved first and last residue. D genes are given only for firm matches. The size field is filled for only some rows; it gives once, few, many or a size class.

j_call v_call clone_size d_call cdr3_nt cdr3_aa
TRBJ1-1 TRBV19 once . TGTGCCAGTAGGACCCTCCGGGGCACTGAAGCTTTCTTT CASRTLRGTEAFF
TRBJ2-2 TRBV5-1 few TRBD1 TGCGCCAGCAGCTTGGTAGGGACAGGGCCTACCGGGGAGCTGTTTTTT CASSLVGTGPTGELFF
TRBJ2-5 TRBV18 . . TGTGCCAGCTCACCATCGGCCACACAAGAGACCCAGTACTTC CASSPSATQETQYF
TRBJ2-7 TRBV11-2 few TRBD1 TGTGCCAGCAGCCGCGGGACAGGGAACCTCGAGCAGTACTTC CASSRGTGNLEQYF
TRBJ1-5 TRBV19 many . TGTGCCAGTGCGGGACGGGACTCCGATCAGCCCCAGCATTTT CASAGRDSDQPQHF
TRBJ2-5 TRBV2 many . TGTGCCAGCAGTGAGAACGGGGCCCAAGAGACCCAGTACTTC CASSENGAQETQYF
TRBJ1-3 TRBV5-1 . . TGCGCCAGCAGCTTGGGCAACTCTGGAAACACCATATATTTT CASSLGNSGNTIYF
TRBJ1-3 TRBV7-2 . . TGTGCCAGCAGCTTAACTAGGGGGTTGGGAAACACCATATATTTT CASSLTRGLGNTIYF
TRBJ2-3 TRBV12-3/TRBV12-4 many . TGTGCCAGCAGTTTAGACGGGAAAAAGAGTGATACGCAGTATTTT CASSLDGKKSDTQYF
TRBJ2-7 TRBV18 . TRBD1 TGTGCCAGCTCCCCAGGACAGGACCCTACCTACGAGCAGTACTTC CASSPGQDPTYEQYF
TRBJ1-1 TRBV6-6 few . TGTGCCAGCAGACAGGGAGAGAACACTGAAGCTTTCTTT CASRQGENTEAFF
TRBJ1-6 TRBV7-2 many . TGTGCCAGCAGCTTAACAGGGTATAATTCACCCCTCCACTTT CASSLTGYNSPLHF
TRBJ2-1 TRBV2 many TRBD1 TGTGCCAGCAGCCCGGGACAGGGCTATGAGCAGTTCTTC CASSPGQGYEQFF
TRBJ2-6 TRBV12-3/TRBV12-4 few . TGTGCCAGCACCCTCTTCGAACCTGGGGCCAACGTCCTGACTTTC CASTLFEPGANVLTF
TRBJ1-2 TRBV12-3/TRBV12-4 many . TGTGCCAGCAGTCCGAAAGGAGCTAACTATGGCTACACCTTC CASSPKGANYGYTF
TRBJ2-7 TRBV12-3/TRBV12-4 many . TGTGCCAGCAGCCGGGGAGGACTTACATACGAGCAGTACTTC CASSRGGLTYEQYF
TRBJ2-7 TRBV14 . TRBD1 TGTGCCAGCAGCCTCTTCAAGGGGGCCGGCGAGCAGTACTTC CASSLFKGAGEQYF
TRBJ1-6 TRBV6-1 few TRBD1 TGTGCCAGCAGCCTTAAGACAGGGATTAGCTCCTATAATTCACCCCTCCACTTT CASSLKTGISSYNSPLHF
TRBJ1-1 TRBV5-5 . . TGTGCCAGCAGCCTCAGTTCTGGGGGTTACACTGAAGCTTTCTTT CASSLSSGGYTEAFF
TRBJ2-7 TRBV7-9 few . TGTGCTTCAGGGGGGGGACGAGTCTACGAGCAGTACTTC CASGGGRVYEQYF
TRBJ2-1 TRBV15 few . TGTGCCACCAGCAGAGATTTGGGCTTTTTCAGCAATGAGCAGTTCTTC CATSRDLGFFSNEQFF
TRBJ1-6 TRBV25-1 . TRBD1 TGTGCCAGCAGTGACTACAGGGGCGGTTCACCCCTCCACTTT CASSDYRGGSPLHF
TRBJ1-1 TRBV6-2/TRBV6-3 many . TGTGCCAGCAGGCTTATGCTTATACAGAACACTGAAGCTTTCTTT CASRLMLIQNTEAFF
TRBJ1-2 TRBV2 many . TGTGCCAGCAGAAACAGGGTTAACTATGGCTACACCTTC CASRNRVNYGYTF
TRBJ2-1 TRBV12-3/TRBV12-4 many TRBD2 TGTGCCAGCACAACTAGCGGGGGCCGCGGTGAGCAGTTCTTC CASTTSGGRGEQFF
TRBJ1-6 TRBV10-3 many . TGTGCCATCAAGGGGGGTCTATCACCCCTCCACTTT CAIKGGLSPLHF
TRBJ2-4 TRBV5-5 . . TGTGCCAGCAGCTTGGGGTTCATCCAGGGATACGGAAACATTCAGTACTTC CASSLGFIQGYGNIQYF
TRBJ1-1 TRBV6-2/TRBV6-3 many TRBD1 TGTGCCAGCAGTCGCCGGGACAGAGAAGCTTTCTTT CASSRRDREAFF
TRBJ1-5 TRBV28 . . TGTGCCAGCAAGGCGGGGAGCGGCAATCAGCCCCAGCATTTT CASKAGSGNQPQHF
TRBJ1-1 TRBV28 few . TGTGCCAGCAGTTTGAGGCCGACTTACACTGAAGCTTTCTTT CASSLRPTYTEAFF
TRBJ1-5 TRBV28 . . TGTGCCAGCAGTTTGAGTGGTAGAAGGCAGCCCCAGCATTTT CASSLSGRRQPQHF
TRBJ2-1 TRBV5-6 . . TGTGCCAGCAGCTTGATGTTCCAGGGAAGGAATGAGCAGTTCTTC CASSLMFQGRNEQFF
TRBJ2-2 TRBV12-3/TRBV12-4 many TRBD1 TGTGCCAGTAGGATACAGGGGAGTGTGTCCGGGGAGCTGTTTTTT CASRIQGSVSGELFF
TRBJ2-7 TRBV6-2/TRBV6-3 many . TGTGCCAGCAGTTACTCACCCGGGCACGAGCAGTACTTC CASSYSPGHEQYF
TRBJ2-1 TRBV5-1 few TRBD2 TGCGCCAGCGCGAGGCTAGCGGGGCACAATGAGCAGTTCTTC CASARLAGHNEQFF
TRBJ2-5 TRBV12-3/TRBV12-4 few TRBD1 TGTGCCAGCAGTCTACAGGGGGTAGCTCTCGAGACCCAGTACTTC CASSLQGVALETQYF
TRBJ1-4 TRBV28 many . TGTGCCAGCAGTTTCTCCCCTCATGAAAAACTGTTTTTT CASSFSPHEKLFF
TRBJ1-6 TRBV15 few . TGTGCCACCAGCGAGACGGGGGTGGGATCACCCCTCCACTTT CATSETGVGSPLHF
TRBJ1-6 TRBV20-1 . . TGCAGTGCTAGAGATGACTCCAGGGATTATGGTAATTCACCCCTCCACTTT CSARDDSRDYGNSPLHF
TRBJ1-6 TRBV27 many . TGTGCCAGCAGTTTAGGAACAATTAATTCACCCCTCCACTTT CASSLGTINSPLHF
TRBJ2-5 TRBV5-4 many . TGTGCCAGCAGCTCCATTGGACAGAATAAAGAGACCCAGTACTTC CASSSIGQNKETQYF
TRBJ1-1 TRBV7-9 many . TGTGCCAGCAGCTTAACCCCAATGGGGAACACTGAAGCTTTCTTT CASSLTPMGNTEAFF
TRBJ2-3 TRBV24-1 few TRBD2 TGTGCCACCAGTGCTGCTAGCGGGGGGCCGGATACGCAGTATTTT CATSAASGGPDTQYF
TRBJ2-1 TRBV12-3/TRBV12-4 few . TGTGCCAGCAGCACCGGGACAAGCTTCCCGGAGGTCTTC CASSTGTSFPEVF
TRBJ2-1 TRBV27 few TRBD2 TGTGCCAGCAGTTTATCGGGGAGCGGGGGGGCGGGTGAGCAGTTCTTC CASSLSGSGGAGEQFF
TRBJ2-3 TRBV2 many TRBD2 TGTGCCAGCAGATCGACTAGCGGGGAAACAGATACGCAGTATTTT CASRSTSGETDTQYF
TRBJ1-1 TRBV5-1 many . TGCGCCAGCAGCTTTCATGTGGACACTGAAGCTTTCTTT CASSFHVDTEAFF
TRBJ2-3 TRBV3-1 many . TGTGCCAGCAGCCACTATACCGGGAGAGGCACAGATACGCAGTATTTT CASSHYTGRGTDTQYF
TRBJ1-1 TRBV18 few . TGTGCCAGCTCACCGCCGGGACCCTCGGAAGCTTTCTTT CASSPPGPSEAFF
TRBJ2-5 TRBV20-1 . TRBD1 TGCAGTGCCGAATGGACCGGGACAGGCGTCCAAGAGACCCAGTACTTC CSAEWTGTGVQETQYF
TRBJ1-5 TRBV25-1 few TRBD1 TGTGCCAGCAGTGATAGCACAGGGGGCAATCAGCCCCAGCATTTT CASSDSTGGNQPQHF
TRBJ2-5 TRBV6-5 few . TGTGCCAGCAGTTACGGTGGCGCATCTAGGGAGACCCAGTACTTC CASSYGGASRETQYF
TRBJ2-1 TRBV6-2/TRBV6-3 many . TGTGCCAGCAGGAGGCAGGGCCAGAGGAATGAGCAGTTCTTC CASRRQGQRNEQFF
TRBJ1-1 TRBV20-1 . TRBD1 TGCAGTGCTAGAGATCCACAGGGGTTCATGAACACTGAAGCTTTCTTT CSARDPQGFMNTEAFF
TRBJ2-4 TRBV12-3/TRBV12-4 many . TGTGCCAGCAGTGAAATCCGGGGCGGCATTCAGTACTTC CASSEIRGGIQYF
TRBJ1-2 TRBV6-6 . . TGTGCCAGCAGTCCCCCGGAGGACTATGGCTACACCTTC CASSPPEDYGYTF
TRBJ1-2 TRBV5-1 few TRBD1 TGCGCCAGCAGCTTGCGCGTCCAGGGGGATGGCTACACCTTC CASSLRVQGDGYTF
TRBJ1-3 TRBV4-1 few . TGCGCCAGCAGTCAAATAGGGAGCTACTCTGGAAACACCATATATTTT CASSQIGSYSGNTIYF
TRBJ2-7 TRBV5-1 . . TGCGCCAGCAGCTTGGCCCCCTGGAGTTCCTACGAGCAGTACTTC CASSLAPWSSYEQYF
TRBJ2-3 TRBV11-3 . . TGTGCCAGCAGCATGCCGGGAGATACGCAGTATTTT CASSMPGDTQYF